A single sample gave rise to the 11 T cell receptor beta chains below, sequenced in a study of blood T cell repertoires in COVID-19. TCRdb's table, derived via immunoSEQ multiplex PCR, lists solely in-frame clones and lacks some. This sample carries about 120,000 clones, nearly 90% of them seen once, and the ten largest clones take approximately 4.8%. The specimen was peripheral blood. The source is a human donor in a cohort sampled during active COVID-19.

The V and J genes are TRBV5-1 and TRBJ1-4; 8 positions match TRBD1. The V and J ends lost 3 bases and 0 bases, in that order; junction bases with no gene match: 1. CDR3 length: 15 residues. Germline-derived CDR1 and CDR2 are SGHRS and YFSETQ. This chain's CDR3 is CASSSTGATNEKLFF. DNA of the CDR3: TGCGCCAGCAGCTCGACAGGGGCAACTAATGAAAAACTGTTTTTT.

V is TRBV7-9 and J is TRBJ1-5, with a weak D call TRBD1 (5 bases). Germline V lookup: CDR1 SEHNR, CDR2 FQNEAQ (reference sequence). V gave up 2 bases and J gave up 0 bases, with 8 bases separating them. CDR3 length: 15 amino acids. CDR3: CASSLPGDSNQPQHF. The CDR3 DNA reads as TGTGCCAGCAGCTTACCGGGGGATAGCAATCAGCCCCAGCATTTT.

A single count supports this clone. This rearrangement joins TRBV5-8 to TRBJ1-5, with D unresolved. Germline CDR1 and CDR2: SGHTS and YDEGEE. The CDR3 has 17 amino acids. Deletions cut 0 bases from V and 0 bases from J, with 13 bases between. The CDR3 bases are TGTGCCAGCAGCTTGGCCCTGCAAACTTATAGCAATCAGCCCCAGCATTTT. Its protein product is CASSLALQTYSNQPQHF.

This chain joins TRBV5-4 and TRBJ1-6; D gene unclear. The CDR3 runs 13 residues. V was clipped by 0 bases and J by 5 bases, with 3 bases between them. Per germline, CDR1 SGHNT and CDR2 YYREEE (reference sequence). CDR3 residues: CASSLADNSPLHF. The CDR3 coding sequence is TGTGCCAGCAGCTTGGCCGATAATTCACCCCTCCACTTT.

With regard to this clone: The germline gene is not matched at one end of the junction; a read error may be the cause. CDR3 in amino acids: CAGSLDRSQACCQPQHF. The CDR3 DNA sequence: TGTGCCGGCAGCTTAGATAGGTCGCAGGCTTGTTGTCAGCCCCAGCATTTT. The genes are TRBV11-3 and TRBJ1-5; the D is unclear. From germline, CDR1 is SGHNT and CDR2 YENEEA. This CDR3 region has 17 residues. Using reference TRBV11-3 and TRBJ1-5 for the parts outside the CDR3, the full variable domain is EAGVVQSPRYKIIEKKQPVAFWCNPISGHNTLYWYLQNLGQGPELLIRYENEEAVDDSQLPKDRFSAERLKGVDSTLKIQPAELGDSAVYLCAGSLDRSQACCQPQHFGDGTRLSIL.

The chain links TRBV5-1 to TRBJ2-2; D gene uncertain. Germline V CDR1 and CDR2: SGHRS, YFSETQ. Trimming took 2 bases from V and 6 from J, leaving 14 bases between them. This CDR3 comprises 15 residues. The CDR3 sequence: CASSLDGEWAGELFF. CDR3 sequence (DNA): TGCGCCAGCAGCTTAGACGGAGAGTGGGCCGGGGAGCTGTTTTTT.

This clone has more than one count but fewer than ten. The genes are TRBV7-9 and TRBJ2-2; 15 bases align to TRBD2. CDR3 length: 19 residues. After removal of 6 bases from V and 6 bases from J, the junction contained 14 bases not matched to a gene. Germline loops: CDR1 SEHNR, CDR2 FQNEAQ (reference sequence). CDR3 DNA sequence: TGTGCCAGCAGTACGTCAAGGGGACTAGCGGGAGGACGCGCCGGGGAGCTGTTTTTT. As protein: CASSTSRGLAGGRAGELFF.

The chain uses TRBV19 and TRBJ2-1; 7 nucleotides align to TRBD2. This CDR3 has 15 residues. Germline V gene lookup returns CDR1 LNHDA and CDR2 SQIVND (reference sequence). The trim removed 9 bases at V and 0 bases at J, leaving 8 bases unmatched. Here the CDR3 reads CASVAGVSSYNEQFF. CDR3 nucleotide sequence: TGTGCCAGCGTCGCGGGGGTCAGCTCCTACAATGAGCAGTTCTTC.

The chain carries TRBV9 and TRBJ2-7; TRBD2 aligns across 8 bases. V was pared by 3 bases and J by 4 bases, with 9 bases of the junction left unmatched. Germline V CDR1 and CDR2: SGDLS, YYNGEE. This CDR3 contains 15 residues. The CDR3 bases are TGTGCCAGCAGCGCAGCGAGCGGGAGTACTTACGAGCAGTACTTC. Translating it yields CASSAASGSTYEQYF. The variable domain in full, with the rest retrieved from reference TRBV9 and TRBJ2-7, is DSGVTQTPKHLITATGQRVTLRCSPRSGDLSVYWYQQSLDQGLQFLIQYYNGEERAKGNILERFSAQQFPDLHSELNLSSLELGDSALYFCASSAASGSTYEQYFGPGTRLTVT.

V gene TRBV5-6 combines with J gene TRBJ2-7; perhaps TRBD1 as D (6 bases). Germline-derived CDR1 and CDR2 are SGHDT and YYEEEE. This CDR3 comprises 13 residues. V lost 5 bases, J lost 7 bases, and 16 bases lay in between. CDR3 loop: CASRLTGLEEQYF. The CDR3 coding sequence is TGTGCCAGCAGGCTAACAGGGTTGGAGGAGCAGTACTTC.

The V gene is TRBV4-3, the J gene TRBJ1-2; D is perhaps TRBD1 (5 bases). Looked up from germline, CDR1 is LGHNA and CDR2 is YSLEER. The V end was cut by 1 base, the J end by 3 bases, with 9 bases between. The CDR3 sequence is 14 residues long. The CDR3 loop is CASSQAGRDYGYTF. DNA for the CDR3: TGCGCCAGCAGCCAAGCGGGCAGGGACTATGGCTACACCTTC.